The 11 T cell receptor beta chains below come from one sample, sequenced in a study of Ad26.COV2.S vaccination and SARS-CoV-2 variants. Treatment denoted: roughly 19 received Ad26.COV2.S at low or high dose, single or two shots; about 5 received placebo; per-sample allocation not given. Sampling was done on day 63 after the first vaccine or placebo injection. Assay: immunoSEQ multiplex PCR; the TCRdb copy retains only in-frame clones and omits some. The table lists 240,000 or so clones, more than 75% of them singletons. The sequencing here drew on peripheral blood, taken in a trial of Ad26.COV2.S vaccine versus placebo. Receptors originate from a person aged 18-60 years who received the Ad26.COV2.S COVID-19 vaccine or a placebo.

The chain combines TRBV9 with TRBJ1-4; no clear D gene. V lost 4 bases to trimming and J lost 3 bases, with 13 bases between them. The CDR3 has 15 amino acids. Germline V gene sequence: CDR1 SGDLS, CDR2 YYNGEE. The DNA for the CDR3 is TGTGCCAGCAGCCTCCGAACTACGGCTAATGAAAAACTGTTTTTT. Translated: CASSLRTTANEKLFF.

This sequence joins TRBV29-1 and TRBJ2-5; 9 nucleotides align to TRBD2. The CDR3 is made up of 13 amino acids. J lost 1 base, V lost 4 bases, and 1 base had no gene match. CDR1 is SQVTM, CDR2 ANQGSEA, per germline. CDR3 region: CSVVAGAQETQYF. Here the CDR3 DNA reads TGCAGCGTTGTAGCGGGGGCCCAAGAGACCCAGTACTTC.

This clone was observed a few times. This chain links TRBV7-2 with TRBJ1-3; D is uncertain. The CDR3 loop spans 17 amino acids. V was pared by 5 bases and J by 4 bases, with 21 bases between. In germline, CDR1 is SGHTA, CDR2 FQGNSA. The CDR3 bases are TGTGCCAGCAGCCCAGACCCACCGTTACTTGCCGGAAACACCATATATTTT. Protein sequence: CASSPDPPLLAGNTIYF.

CDR3 sequence: CASSSPGGGSYNEQFF. In DNA, the CDR3 is TGTGCCAGCAGTTCACCCGGCGGAGGCTCCTACAATGAGCAGTTCTTC. This chain connects TRBV6-5 to TRBJ2-1, with a possible D match to TRBD2 (5 bases). Deletions cut 4 bases from V and 0 bases from J, with 13 bases between. The CDR3 loop spans 16 amino acids. Germline-derived CDR1 and CDR2 are MNHEY and SVGAGI.

This sequence joins TRBV5-6 and TRBJ2-3; 10 nucleotides agree with TRBD2. From germline, CDR1 is SGHDT and CDR2 YYEEEE. The length of the CDR3 is 17 residues. Trimming removed 1 base from V and 2 bases from J; junction bases left unmatched: 7. CDR3 in DNA: TGTGCCAGCAGCTTGAGTATAGCGGGGGGTTACACAGATACGCAGTATTTT. Translation: CASSLSIAGGYTDTQYF.

V usage is TRBV29-1 and J usage is TRBJ2-7; 11 nucleotides agree with TRBD2. CDR3 length: 14 residues. Germline V gene data show CDR1 as SQVTM and CDR2 as ANQGSEA. V lost 7 bases, J lost 5 bases, and 10 bases stayed unmatched. CDR3 loop: CSADSGTSGNEQYF. In DNA, the CDR3 is TGCAGCGCAGACTCCGGGACTAGCGGCAACGAGCAGTACTTC.

The rearrangement joins TRBV3-1 (or the pseudogene TRBV3-2) to TRBJ2-3; D ambiguous. In germline, CDR1 is LGHDT, CDR2 YNNKEL (reference sequence). Trimming pared 2 bases from V and 0 bases from J, leaving 0 bases between. This CDR3 has 12 amino acids. CDR3 DNA: TGTGCCAGCAGCCAAAGCACAGATACGCAGTATTTT. Residues: CASSQSTDTQYF.

This clone was seen once. This chain uses TRBV11-2 with TRBJ1-2; TRBD1 agrees at 10 bases. V lost 6 bases to trimming and J lost 6 bases; unmatched junction nucleotides: 10. The germline gives CDR1 SGHAT, CDR2 FQNNGV. This CDR3 region has 15 residues. The CDR3 region has the DNA TGTGCCAGCAGAGCACCGGGACAGGGGTCCGATGGCTACACCTTC. Protein: CASRAPGQGSDGYTF.

Note on this clone: One junction end does not reproduce the germline sequence, and a read error may be involved. The chain carries TRBV18 and TRBJ2-3; TRBD1 matches 9 bases. This CDR3 has 15 amino acids. Germline values: CDR1 KGHSH, CDR2 LQKENI. The CDR3 region is CASSPRQGVTDTQYF. The CDR3 region has the DNA TGTGCCAGCTCCCCACGACAGGGGGTAACAGATACGCAGTATTTT.

The genes are TRBV13 and TRBJ1-3; D uncertain. In germline, CDR1 is PRHDT, CDR2 FYEKMQ (reference sequence). The ends were cut back, 4 bases at V and 0 bases at J, with 13 bases in the middle. There are 16 residues in the CDR3. CDR3 protein: CASSSTGGSSGNTIYF. Written as DNA, the CDR3 is TGTGCCAGCAGCTCAACGGGCGGCAGCTCTGGAAACACCATATATTTT.

The genes are TRBV7-2 and TRBJ2-3, with a tentative D call TRBD2 (5 bases). CDR1 and CDR2 (germline): SGHTA, FQGNSA. The CDR3 extends over 15 amino acids. Trimming cost V 10 bases and J 2 bases, with 19 bases left between them. For the CDR3, the DNA is TGTGCCACAAACCTGGGGTCGGGGTACACAGATACGCAGTATTTT. This encodes CATNLGSGYTDTQYF.